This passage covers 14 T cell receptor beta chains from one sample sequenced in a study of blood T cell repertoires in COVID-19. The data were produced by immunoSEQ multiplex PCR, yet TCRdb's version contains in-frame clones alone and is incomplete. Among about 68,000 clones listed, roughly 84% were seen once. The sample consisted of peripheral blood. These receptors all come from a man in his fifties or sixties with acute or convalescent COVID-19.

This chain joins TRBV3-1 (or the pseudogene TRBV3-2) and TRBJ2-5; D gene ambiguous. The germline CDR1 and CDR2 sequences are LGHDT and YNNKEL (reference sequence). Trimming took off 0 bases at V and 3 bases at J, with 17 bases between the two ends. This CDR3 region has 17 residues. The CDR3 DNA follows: TGTGCCAGCAGCCAAGATCCGGCGCAGGCCTTGGAAGAGACCCAGTACTTC. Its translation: CASSQDPAQALEETQYF.

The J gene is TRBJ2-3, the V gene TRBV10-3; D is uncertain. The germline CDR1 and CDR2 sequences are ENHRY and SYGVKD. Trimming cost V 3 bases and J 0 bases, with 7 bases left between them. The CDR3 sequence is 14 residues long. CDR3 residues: CAISDQQSTDTQYF. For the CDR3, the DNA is TGTGCCATCAGTGACCAACAGAGCACAGATACGCAGTATTTT.

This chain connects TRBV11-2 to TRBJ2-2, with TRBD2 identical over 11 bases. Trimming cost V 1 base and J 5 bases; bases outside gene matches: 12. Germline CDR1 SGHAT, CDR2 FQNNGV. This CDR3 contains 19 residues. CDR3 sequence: CASSLGGPSSGGRTGELFF. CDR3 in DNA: TGTGCCAGCAGCTTAGGAGGCCCCTCTAGCGGGGGGAGGACCGGGGAGCTGTTTTTT.

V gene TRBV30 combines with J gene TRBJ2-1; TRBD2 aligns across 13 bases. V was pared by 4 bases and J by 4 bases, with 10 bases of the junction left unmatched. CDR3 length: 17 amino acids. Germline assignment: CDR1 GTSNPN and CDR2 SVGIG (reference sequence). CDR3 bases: TGTGCCTGGAATGGACTAGCGGGAGCGGGGCATTACAATGAGCAGTTCTTC. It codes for CAWNGLAGAGHYNEQFF.

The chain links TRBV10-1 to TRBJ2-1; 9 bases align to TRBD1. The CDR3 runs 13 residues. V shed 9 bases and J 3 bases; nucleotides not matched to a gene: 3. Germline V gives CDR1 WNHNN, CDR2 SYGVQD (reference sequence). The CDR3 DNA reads TGCGCCAGTACAGGGGGCGGCTACAATGAGCAGTTCTTC. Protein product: CASTGGGYNEQFF.

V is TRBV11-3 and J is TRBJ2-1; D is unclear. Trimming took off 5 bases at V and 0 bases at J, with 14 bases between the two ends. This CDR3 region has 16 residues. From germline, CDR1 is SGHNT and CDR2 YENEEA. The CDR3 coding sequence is TGTGCCAGCAGCCCACCTGAGGATTACTCCTACAATGAGCAGTTCTTC. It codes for CASSPPEDYSYNEQFF. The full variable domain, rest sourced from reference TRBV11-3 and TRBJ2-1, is EAGVVQSPRYKIIEKKQPVAFWCNPISGHNTLYWYLQNLGQGPELLIRYENEEAVDDSQLPKDRFSAERLKGVDSTLKIQPAELGDSAVYLCASSPPEDYSYNEQFFGPGTRLTVL.

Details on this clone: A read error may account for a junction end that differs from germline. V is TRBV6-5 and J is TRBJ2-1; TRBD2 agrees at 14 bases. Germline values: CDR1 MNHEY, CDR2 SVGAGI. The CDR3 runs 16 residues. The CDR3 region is CASSYSGTSGRNERFF. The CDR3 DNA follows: TGTGCCAGCAGTTACTCGGGGACTAGCGGGAGAAATGAGCGGTTCTTC.

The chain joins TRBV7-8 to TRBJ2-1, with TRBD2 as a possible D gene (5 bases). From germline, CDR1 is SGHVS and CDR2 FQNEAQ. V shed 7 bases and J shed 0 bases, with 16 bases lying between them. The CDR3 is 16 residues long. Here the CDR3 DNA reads TGTGCCAGCATCCGTCTGCGGGTAAGCTCCTACAATGAGCAGTTCTTC. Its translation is CASIRLRVSSYNEQFF. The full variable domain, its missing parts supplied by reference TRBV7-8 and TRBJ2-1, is GAGVSQSPRYKVAKRGQDVALRCDPISGHVSLFWYQQALGQGPEFLTYFQNEAQLDKSGLPSDRFFAERPEGSVSTLKIQRTQQEDSAVYLCASIRLRVSSYNEQFFGPGTRLTVL.

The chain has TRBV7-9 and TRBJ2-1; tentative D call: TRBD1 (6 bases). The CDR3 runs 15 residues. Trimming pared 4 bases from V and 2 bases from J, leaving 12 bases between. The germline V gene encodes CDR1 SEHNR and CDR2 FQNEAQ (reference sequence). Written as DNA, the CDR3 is TGTGCCAGCAGCTATTACAGGGCCCCCTACAATGAGCAGTTCTTC. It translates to CASSYYRAPYNEQFF.

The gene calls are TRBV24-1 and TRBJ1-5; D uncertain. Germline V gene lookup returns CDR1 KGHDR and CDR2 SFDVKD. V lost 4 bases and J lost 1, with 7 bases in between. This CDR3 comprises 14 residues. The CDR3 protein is CATSDSQSNQPQHF. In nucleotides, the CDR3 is TGTGCCACCAGTGACTCCCAGAGCAATCAGCCCCAGCATTTT.

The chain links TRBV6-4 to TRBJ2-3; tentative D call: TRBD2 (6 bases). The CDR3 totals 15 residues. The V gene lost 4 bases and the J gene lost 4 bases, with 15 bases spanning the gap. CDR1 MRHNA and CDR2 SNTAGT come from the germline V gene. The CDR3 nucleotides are TGTGCCAGCAGTGCGGAGGGGACTGGACCAGATACGCAGTATTTT. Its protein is CASSAEGTGPDTQYF.

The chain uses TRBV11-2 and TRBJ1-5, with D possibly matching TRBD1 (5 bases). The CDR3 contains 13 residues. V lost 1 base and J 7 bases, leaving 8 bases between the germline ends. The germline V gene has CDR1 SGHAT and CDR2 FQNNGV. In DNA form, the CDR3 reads TGTGCCAGCAGCTTAGGGGGGGAGCAGCCCCAGCATTTT. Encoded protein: CASSLGGEQPQHF.

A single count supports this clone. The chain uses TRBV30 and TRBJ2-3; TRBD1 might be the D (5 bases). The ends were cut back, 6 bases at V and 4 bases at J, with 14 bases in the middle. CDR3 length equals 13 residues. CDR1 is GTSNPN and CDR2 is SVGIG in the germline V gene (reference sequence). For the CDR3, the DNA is TGTGCCTGTATACAGGTTCCCTCAGATACGCAGTATTTT. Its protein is CACIQVPSDTQYF.

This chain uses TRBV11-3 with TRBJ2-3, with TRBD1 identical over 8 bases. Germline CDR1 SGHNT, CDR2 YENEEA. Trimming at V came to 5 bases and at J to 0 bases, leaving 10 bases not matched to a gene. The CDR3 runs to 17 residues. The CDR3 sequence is CASSPGTGPSSTDTQYF. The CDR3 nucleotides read TGTGCCAGCAGCCCCGGGACAGGACCATCTAGCACAGATACGCAGTATTTT.